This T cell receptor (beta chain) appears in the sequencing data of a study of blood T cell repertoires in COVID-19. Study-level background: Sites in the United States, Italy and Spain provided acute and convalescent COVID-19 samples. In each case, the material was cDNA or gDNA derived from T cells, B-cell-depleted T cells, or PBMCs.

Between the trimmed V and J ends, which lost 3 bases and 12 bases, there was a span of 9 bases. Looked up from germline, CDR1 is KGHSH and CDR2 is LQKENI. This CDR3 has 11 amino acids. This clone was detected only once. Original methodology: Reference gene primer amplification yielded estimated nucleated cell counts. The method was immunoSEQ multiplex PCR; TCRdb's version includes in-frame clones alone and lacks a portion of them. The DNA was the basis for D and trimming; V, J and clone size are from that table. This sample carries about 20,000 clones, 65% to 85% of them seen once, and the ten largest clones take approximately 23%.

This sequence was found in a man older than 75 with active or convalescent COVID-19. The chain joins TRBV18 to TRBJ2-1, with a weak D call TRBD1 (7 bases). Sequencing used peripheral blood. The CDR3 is CASSPQGGQFF. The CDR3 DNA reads TGTGCCAGCTCACCGCAGGGGGGGCAGTTCTTC. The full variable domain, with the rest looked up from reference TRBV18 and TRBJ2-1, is NAGVMQNPRHLVRRRGQEARLRCSPMKGHSHVYWYRQLPEEGLKFMVYLQKENIIDESGMPKERFSAEFPKEGPSILRIQQVVRGDSAAYFCASSPQGGQFFGPGTRLTVL.